This T cell receptor (beta chain) was recovered during a study of T cell responses to AZD1222 COVID-19 vaccine. In the case of this clone: The antigen remains unidentified.

Assay: immunoSEQ multiplex PCR; the TCRdb copy retains only in-frame clones and omits some. The sample holds 200,000 to 250,000 clones, about 94% seen once. Trimming stripped 0 bases from V and 3 bases from J, with 15 bases between. Germline CDR1 MRHNA, CDR2 SNTAGT. The CDR3 is 17 residues long. Study outcomes and limitations: Most donors were white British, females outnumbered males, and clonal diversity was possibly underestimated.

The sequences come from peripheral blood, collected 28 days after the second dose of the MenACWY control vaccine. V is TRBV6-4 and J is TRBJ1-3; D gene unclear. This receptor was identified in an adult who received the MenACWY meningococcal vaccine as a control. The CDR3 sequence is CASSDSMVGGVGNTIYF. CDR3 nucleotides: TGTGCCAGCAGTGACTCGATGGTCGGCGGGGTTGGAAACACCATATATTTT.